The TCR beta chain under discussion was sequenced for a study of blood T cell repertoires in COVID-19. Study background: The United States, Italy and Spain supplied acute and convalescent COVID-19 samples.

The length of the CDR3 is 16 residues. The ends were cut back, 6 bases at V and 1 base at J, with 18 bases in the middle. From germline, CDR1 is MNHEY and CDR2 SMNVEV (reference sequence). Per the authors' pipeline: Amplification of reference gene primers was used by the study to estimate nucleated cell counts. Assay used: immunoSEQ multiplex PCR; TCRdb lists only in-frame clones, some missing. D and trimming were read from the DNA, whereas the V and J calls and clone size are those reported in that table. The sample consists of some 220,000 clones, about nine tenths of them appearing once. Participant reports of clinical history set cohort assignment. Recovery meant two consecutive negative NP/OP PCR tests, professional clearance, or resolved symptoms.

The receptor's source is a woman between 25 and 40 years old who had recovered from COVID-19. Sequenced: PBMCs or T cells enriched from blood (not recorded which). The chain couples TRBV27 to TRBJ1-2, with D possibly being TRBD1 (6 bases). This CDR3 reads CASRLGSGELNYGYTF. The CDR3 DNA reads TGTGCCAGCAGACTAGGGTCAGGGGAACTTAACTATGGCTACACCTTC.